The 5 T cell receptor beta chains listed next were all sequenced from one sample in a study of early T cells in non-severe SARS-CoV-2 infection. TCRdb independently ran MiXCR on the 5' RACE reads; one entry per CDR3 protein. This table has tens of thousands of distinct CDR3 sequences, 7.7% appearing once. Sequencing used whole blood. Receptors originate from an adult who was a healthcare worker with PCR-confirmed SARS-CoV-2 infection or an uninfected control (not recorded which).

The CDR3 reads CASSMGGSGTDTQYF. CDR3 nucleotides: TGTGCCAGCAGTATGGGCGGGTCTGGCACAGATACGCAGTATTTT. This rearrangement joins TRBV6-1 to TRBJ2-3; possibly TRBD2 for D (5 bases). V lost 5 bases and J lost 1, with 13 bases in between. This CDR3 is built from 15 residues. Germline CDR1 and CDR2: MNHNS and SASEGT.

This clonotype was seen ten or more times. This chain uses TRBV20-1 with TRBJ2-2; D remains unclear. V was shortened by 6 bases and J by 0 bases, with 11 bases between the two germline ends. Germline loops: CDR1 DFQATT, CDR2 SNEGSKA (reference sequence). This CDR3 region has 14 residues. CDR3 nucleotides: TGCAGTGCCCAGCCGCGTTCGAACACCGGGGAGCTGTTTTTT. Translation: CSAQPRSNTGELFF.

This chain connects TRBV7-2 to TRBJ2-2; TRBD1 is a possible D gene (6 bases). Germline CDR1 is SGHTA and CDR2 is FQGNSA. The CDR3 is 14 amino acids. V shed 2 bases and J shed 7 bases, with 11 bases lying between them. CDR3 coding DNA: TGTGCCAGCAGCTTATTGTCACAGGGCGGGGAGCTGTTTTTT. This codes for CASSLLSQGGELFF. Full variable domain (remainder filled in from reference TRBV7-2 and TRBJ2-2): GAGVSQSPSNKVTEKGKDVELRCDPISGHTALYWYRQSLGQGLEFLIYFQGNSAPDKSGLPSDRFSAERTGGSVSTLTIQRTQQEDSAVYLCASSLLSQGGELFFGEGSRLTVL.

V is TRBV6-4 and J is TRBJ2-3; either TRBD1 or TRBD2 may supply D (6 bases each). Trimming pared 0 bases from V and 4 bases from J, leaving 14 bases between. Germline-derived CDR1 and CDR2 are MRHNA and SNTAGT. The CDR3 is made up of 16 amino acids. This CDR3 is CASSDSGGRGSDTQYF. The CDR3 DNA sequence: TGTGCCAGCAGTGACTCAGGGGGGCGAGGGTCAGATACGCAGTATTTT.

The chain has TRBV5-1 and TRBJ2-7, with D perhaps being TRBD1 or TRBD2 (5 bases each). Germline V lookup: CDR1 SGHRS, CDR2 YFSETQ. The CDR3 is 14 amino acids. The V end lost 1 base, the J end lost 0 bases, and 8 bases lay between the germline ends. In DNA, the CDR3 is TGCGCCAGCAGCTTGCAGGGAGCCTCCTACGAGCAGTACTTC. Translated: CASSLQGASYEQYF.